The entry below describes one T cell receptor beta chain. This sample was taken from a study of T cell responses to AZD1222 COVID-19 vaccine. The CDR3 is made up of 17 amino acids. Germline V gives CDR1 ENHRY, CDR2 SYGVKD. Trimming took off 7 bases at V and 6 bases at J, with 25 bases between the two ends. The data were produced by immunoSEQ multiplex PCR, yet TCRdb's version contains in-frame clones alone and is incomplete. The top ten clones hold approximately 2.3% of a sample with about 150,000 clones, around 89% of them seen once. This TCR came from an adult in good health. This chain connects TRBV10-3 to TRBJ2-1; tentative D call: TRBD1 (9 bases). The sequences come from peripheral blood, collected on day 0 of AZD1222 vaccination. CDR3 residues: CAITRGTGKTSVNEQFF. CDR3 nucleotides: TGTGCCATCACTAGGGGGACAGGGAAGACTAGCGTCAATGAGCAGTTCTTC.